These 7 T cell receptor beta chains were all obtained from the same sample, sequenced in a study of a mutant IDH1 vaccine in newly diagnosed glioma. These receptors are not linked to any known antigen. Data came from immunoSEQ multiplex PCR; TCRdb stores just in-frame clones and leaves some out. The sample lists about 54,000 clones, roughly four fifths occurring once. Time point meaning: week 47, end of study. Vaccine doses each comprised 300 ug of mutant IDH1 20-mer peptide, with topical imiquimod. The starting material was PBMCs, obtained from a glioma patient whose treatment included an IDH1 peptide vaccine. The receptors here all came from a woman between 45 and 65 years old with glioma.

V is TRBV19 and J is TRBJ1-6, with 7 nucleotides matching TRBD1. J was trimmed by 4 bases and V by 6 bases; bases with no gene match: 6. CDR1 and CDR2 from the germline V gene are LNHDA and SQIVND (reference sequence). This CDR3 has 15 residues. CDR3 region: CASRADRTYNSPLHF. As DNA, the CDR3 is TGTGCCAGTAGAGCGGACAGGACTTATAATTCACCCCTCCACTTT.

V usage is TRBV2 and J usage is TRBJ2-7, with 7 bases fitting TRBD2. CDR3 length: 14 residues. V gave up 4 bases and J gave up 5 bases; unmatched junction bases: 8. Germline assignment: CDR1 SNHLY and CDR2 FYNNEI. In nucleotides, the CDR3 is TGTGCCAGCAGTGTATGGACTAGACACAACGAGCAGTACTTC. Translated, it gives CASSVWTRHNEQYF.

The chain carries TRBV6-5 and TRBJ2-5; a possible D gene is TRBD1 (6 bases). This CDR3 has 11 residues. V was cut by 4 bases and J by 7 bases, with 7 bases left in between. CDR1 is MNHEY, CDR2 SVGAGI, per germline. Here the CDR3 reads CASSFRGTQYF. CDR3 nucleotide sequence: TGTGCCAGCAGTTTCAGGGGGACCCAGTACTTC.

V usage is TRBV28 and J usage is TRBJ1-5, with TRBD1 identical over 7 bases. Germline V gene data show CDR1 as MDHEN and CDR2 as SYDVKM. The CDR3 is 16 amino acids. V lost 2 bases, J lost 1 base, and 5 bases stayed unmatched. CDR3 region: CASSLLMTGSNQPQHF. The CDR3 DNA sequence: TGTGCCAGCAGTTTACTGATGACAGGGAGCAATCAGCCCCAGCATTTT.

This chain joins TRBV10-3 and TRBJ2-7; D is perhaps TRBD1 (6 bases). Trimming stripped 7 bases from V and 3 bases from J, with 22 bases between. CDR3 length: 16 residues. CDR1 and CDR2 (germline): ENHRY, SYGVKD. CDR3 in DNA: TGTGCCATCACCTGGGTTATACGGGACAAAGACTACGAGCAGTACTTC. It codes for CAITWVIRDKDYEQYF.

The V gene is TRBV5-1, the J gene TRBJ2-7; D gene uncertain. CDR3 size: 13 residues. Trimming pared 4 bases from V and 2 bases from J, leaving 10 bases between. CDR1 SGHRS and CDR2 YFSETQ come from the germline V gene. In nucleotides, the CDR3 is TGCGCCAGCAGCCCCGGTTACACCTACGAGCAGTACTTC. Amino acids: CASSPGYTYEQYF. The full variable domain, rest sourced from reference TRBV5-1 and TRBJ2-7, is KAGVTQTPRYLIKTRGQQVTLSCSPISGHRSVSWYQQTPGQGLQFLFEYFSETQRNKGNFPGRFSGRQFSNSRSEMNVSTLELGDSALYLCASSPGYTYEQYFGPGTRLTVT.

The rearrangement joins TRBV19 to TRBJ1-4; 7 bases are shared with TRBD1. V gave up 4 bases and J gave up 0 bases; unmatched junction bases: 5. The CDR3 is made up of 16 amino acids. Germline CDR1 LNHDA, CDR2 SQIVND (reference sequence). CDR3 nucleotides: TGTGCCAGTAGTAGGGGACAGCCCTCAACTAATGAAAAACTGTTTTTT. It codes for CASSRGQPSTNEKLFF.